The following is a T cell receptor beta chain sequence with its context. Its specificity is not known. Clones were read by immunoSEQ multiplex PCR, and TCRdb kept only the in-frame ones, dropping some. The sample carries 77,000 or so clones, around 92% recorded once. These data are taken from a study of graft-versus-host responses after intestinal transplantation. The overall study: After anti-thymocyte globulin induction, recipients took tacrolimus and steroids for three to four years. Findings and caveats of the study: Peak circulating GvH clone levels tracked with early post-transplant HvG declines.

The sequence was collected from a human patient who received an intestinal transplant, so some T cells may come from the graft donor. The sample consisted of PBMCs, taken 98 days after intestinal transplantation.

The CDR3 sequence is CAWTLGFGEDTQYF. As DNA, the CDR3 is TGTGCCTGGACCCTCGGGTTTGGGGAAGATACGCAGTATTTT. The chain has TRBV30 and TRBJ2-3; D remains unclear. Germline V gene lookup returns CDR1 GTSNPN and CDR2 SVGIG (reference sequence). This CDR3 has 14 amino acids. V was clipped by 4 bases and J by 5 bases, with 16 bases between them.